A selection of T cell receptor beta chains follows, all from one sample in a study of graft-versus-host responses after intestinal transplantation. The repertoire was sequenced with immunoSEQ multiplex PCR; TCRdb's copy has only in-frame clones and lacks some. The sample consists of 6,700 or so clones, about a fifth of them appearing once. This specimen was alloreactive CD4+ T cells from a mixed lymphocyte reaction culture, taken before transplantation. Source of these receptors: a human patient who was an organ donor for intestinal transplantation. Both conserved end residues are part of each CDR3. The D gene is left open where the match is weak. Clone size appears in some rows only: once, few, many, or a class for an expanded clone.

>TRBJ2-5|TRBV7-2|NA|NA
TGTGCCAGCAGCATTACAGCCGGGACCCAGTACTTC
CASSITAGTQYF
>TRBJ2-7|TRBV10-3|large|TRBD1
TGTGCCATCAGTGAGTCGAGGACAGGGTCCGGGCAGTACTTC
CAISESRTGSGQYF
>TRBJ1-5|TRBV7-2|NA|NA
TGTGCCAGCAGCCACCGGGGTTTCAATCAGCCCCAGCATTTT
CASSHRGFNQPQHF
>TRBJ1-1|TRBV11-3|few|NA
TGTGCCAGCAGCTTAATCGGGGGGCAATGGACTGAAGCTTTCTTT
CASSLIGGQWTEAFF
>TRBJ2-3|TRBV18|NA|NA
TGTGCCAGCTCACCACTACGGACTAGCACAGATACGCAGTATTTT
CASSPLRTSTDTQYF
>TRBJ2-5|TRBV19|NA|TRBD2
TGTGCCAGTAGCCTCAGCGGGATCCAATCGGAGACCCAGTACTTC
CASSLSGIQSETQYF
>TRBJ2-1|TRBV25-1|NA|TRBD1
TGTGCCAGCACCCCCCGGGACAGGGAGTACAATGAGCAGTTCTTC
CASTPRDREYNEQFF
>TRBJ2-7|TRBV7-2|few|NA
TGTGCCAGCAGCCCCCGGCAGGGGCCGGGGGAGCAGTACTTC
CASSPRQGPGEQYF
>TRBJ2-1|TRBV7-2|medium-sized|NA
TGTGCCAGCAGCTTATTTAGGGGGGGGCTAAATGAGCAGTTCTTC
CASSLFRGGLNEQFF
>TRBJ2-7|TRBV29-1|medium-sized|NA
TGCAGTGCTCTCCGGACACCCTACGAGCAGTACTTC
CSALRTPYEQYF
>TRBJ2-3|TRBV7-9|few|NA
TGTGCCAGCAGCTTACGGGTAGGGCCCGCAGATACGCAGTATTTT
CASSLRVGPADTQYF
>TRBJ1-3|TRBV6-6|few|NA
TGTGCCAGCAGGTCATCTGGAAACACCATATATTTT
CASRSSGNTIYF
>TRBJ1-2|TRBV9|NA|NA
TGTGCCAGCACACGGACAGTCAGGGACTATGGCTACACCTTC
CASTRTVRDYGYTF
>TRBJ1-1|TRBV6-4|NA|NA
TGTGCCAGCAGTGACTCAAGGCGTGGTCTTGGGAACACTGAAGCTTTCTTT
CASSDSRRGLGNTEAFF
>TRBJ1-3|TRBV19|NA|NA
TGTGCCAGTAGTATAGACAACTCTGGAAACACCATATATTTT
CASSIDNSGNTIYF
>TRBJ2-7|TRBV6-9|few|TRBD2
TGTGCCAGCAGCGAAACTAGCGGGGGCTTCTACGAGCAGTACTTC
CASSETSGGFYEQYF
>TRBJ2-7|TRBV6-6|NA|TRBD1
TGTGCCAGCAGCTTACAGGGGCTCCCCTACGAGCAGTACTTC
CASSLQGLPYEQYF